A single sample gave rise to the 15 T cell receptor beta chains below, sequenced in a study of T cells in Graves' hyperthyroidism and ophthalmopathy. Regions amplified from RNA transcripts were the TCR beta CDR3 regions. When the TCR CDR3 underwent first-round RT-PCR, the HTBI primer set was used. TCRdb itself ran the multiplex PCR reads through MiXCR, one entry per CDR3 protein. Seen here are around 600,000 distinct CDR3 sequences, roughly 15% observed once, and the top ten hold around 13%. The sequenced material came from blood. The receptors were gathered from a woman between 50 and 59 years old with Graves' ophthalmopathy.

In DNA form, the CDR3 reads TGTGCCAGCAGCTTAATACCCAGTCTCACCGGGGAGCTGTTTTTT. This sequence encodes CASSLIPSLTGELFF. The chain uses TRBV7-3 and TRBJ2-2; D not certain. V dropped 1 base and J dropped 4 bases, with 10 bases sitting between them. Germline lookup yields CDR1 SGHTA and CDR2 FQGTGA. This CDR3 comprises 15 residues.

This clonotype showed up just a few times. The gene calls are TRBV19 and TRBJ1-5, with no clear D. Looked up from germline, CDR1 is LNHDA and CDR2 is SQIVND (reference sequence). Trimming cost V 3 bases and J 0 bases, with 9 bases left between them. The CDR3 runs 15 residues. The CDR3 DNA reads TGTGCCAGTAGTATTTCGGCTTATAGCAATCAGCCCCAGCATTTT. Translating gives CASSISAYSNQPQHF.

This clonotype has a count of ten or more. The chain links TRBV20-1 to TRBJ1-5; 7 nucleotides agree with TRBD1. With 4 bases clipped from V and 0 bases from J, the junction kept 6 bases outside the gene matches. The CDR3 loop spans 15 amino acids. Germline V gene lookup returns CDR1 DFQATT and CDR2 SNEGSKA (reference sequence). The CDR3 nucleotides read TGCAGTGCTATGCCGGGACAGTATAGCAATCAGCCCCAGCATTTT. Translation gives CSAMPGQYSNQPQHF.

This clonotype came up a few times. This chain uses TRBV20-1 with TRBJ1-5, with D tentatively TRBD1 (6 bases). Germline V gene sequence: CDR1 DFQATT, CDR2 SNEGSKA (reference sequence). V lost 0 bases and J 6 bases, leaving 15 bases between the germline ends. CDR3 length: 15 amino acids. The CDR3 coding sequence is TGCAGTGCTAGAGATAGGGGGGTGATAGGTCAGCCCCAGCATTTT. Translating it yields CSARDRGVIGQPQHF.

Regarding this clonotype: Germline and junction disagree at one end, which may indicate a read error. The gene calls are TRBV12-3 or TRBV12-4 and TRBJ2-1, with D maybe TRBD2 (6 bases). This CDR3 is 16 amino acids long. CDR3 sequence (DNA): TGTGCCAGCAATTTAAATTTTGCGGGACCCTACAATGAGCAGTTCTTC. Translating gives CASNLNFAGPYNEQFF.

J is TRBJ1-1 and V is TRBV18; TRBD1 agrees at 8 bases. The CDR3 sequence is 16 residues long. Germline V gene data show CDR1 as KGHSH and CDR2 as LQKENI. J lost 10 bases, V lost 4 bases, and 17 bases had no gene match. The DNA for the CDR3 is TGTGCCAGCTCACTAAAAGGACAGGGAGGTCTTGAGAGAGCTTTCTTT. It is translated as CASSLKGQGGLERAFF.

This clonotype was counted only a few times. J is TRBJ1-1 and V is TRBV16; D ambiguous. V was clipped by 6 bases and J by 4 bases, with 15 bases between them. The germline gives CDR1 KGHSY, CDR2 FQNENV. This CDR3 has 14 residues. In nucleotides, the CDR3 is TGTGCCAGCAGTCCATTAGGACCAAGCACTGAAGCTTTCTTT. Residues: CASSPLGPSTEAFF.

This clonotype has only a few counts. The V call is TRBV7-9, the J call TRBJ1-5; TRBD1 is a possible D gene (5 bases). Trimming pared 5 bases from V and 0 bases from J, leaving 11 bases between. In germline, CDR1 is SEHNR, CDR2 FQNEAQ (reference sequence). This CDR3 contains 15 residues. CDR3 in amino acids: CASSTGTASNQPQHF. The DNA of the CDR3 is TGTGCCAGCAGCACCGGGACGGCTAGCAATCAGCCCCAGCATTTT. Full variable domain (missing parts from reference TRBV7-9 and TRBJ1-5): DTGVSQNPRHKITKRGQNVTFRCDPISEHNRLYWYRQTLGQGPEFLTYFQNEAQLEKSRLLSDRFSAERPKGSFSTLEIQRTEQGDSAMYLCASSTGTASNQPQHFGDGTRLSIL.

In this sample, this clonotype turned up a few times. This sequence joins TRBV10-3 and TRBJ2-1; TRBD2 aligns across 9 bases. V lost 0 bases and J lost 4; bases outside the gene matches: 7. This CDR3 comprises 17 residues. Germline CDR1 ENHRY, CDR2 SYGVKD. The CDR3 reads CAISESGTSTTYNEQFF. DNA for the CDR3: TGTGCCATCAGTGAGTCAGGGACTAGCACGACATACAATGAGCAGTTCTTC.

V usage is TRBV5-4 and J usage is TRBJ1-4; the match to TRBD1 covers 7 bases. The J segment lost 8 bases and the V segment lost 1 base, leaving 11 bases of the junction unmatched. This CDR3 is built from 16 residues. Germline CDR1 and CDR2: SGHNT and YYREEE (reference sequence). CDR3 amino acids: CASSLPGADRVEKLFF. CDR3 nucleotides: TGTGCCAGCAGCTTGCCGGGGGCAGACAGGGTCGAAAAACTGTTTTTT. Filled out from reference TRBV5-4 and TRBJ1-4, the complete variable domain reads ETGVTQSPTHLIKTRGQQVTLRCSSQSGHNTVSWYQQALGQGPQFIFQYYREEENGRGNFPPRFSGLQFPNYSSELNVNALELDDSALYLCASSLPGADRVEKLFFGSGTQLSVL.

This clonotype was observed at least ten times. The chain links TRBV10-3 to TRBJ1-4, with D perhaps matching TRBD1 (5 bases). The CDR3 consists of 16 residues. Germline V gene lookup returns CDR1 ENHRY and CDR2 SYGVKD. Trimming stripped 10 bases from V and 3 bases from J, with 21 bases between. This CDR3 is CATTPGGGPANEKLFF. As DNA, the CDR3 is TGTGCCACCACCCCGGGGGGTGGTCCGGCTAATGAAAAACTGTTTTTT.

This clonotype was counted a few times. The chain has TRBV9 and TRBJ1-1, with TRBD1 as a possible D gene (5 bases). CDR3 length: 13 amino acids. V was clipped by 0 bases and J by 5 bases, with 8 bases between them. Germline CDR1 SGDLS, CDR2 YYNGEE. The DNA for the CDR3 is TGTGCCAGCAGCGTAGGCAGGGAGACTGAAGCTTTCTTT. Translated, it gives CASSVGRETEAFF.

This clonotype was counted many times. The chain combines TRBV2 with TRBJ1-5; perhaps TRBD1 as D (5 bases). V was trimmed by 2 bases and J by 5 bases, leaving 7 bases between them. Germline V gene data show CDR1 as SNHLY and CDR2 as FYNNEI. The CDR3 totals 13 residues. CDR3 nucleotides: TGTGCCAGCAGTGAATCAGGGTATCAGCCCCAGCATTTT. This gives the protein CASSESGYQPQHF.

This clonotype was counted many times. This chain links TRBV7-3 with TRBJ2-2; 12 bases map to TRBD2. Losses at the gene ends were 5 bases for V and 4 bases for J; bases not matched to a gene: 2. The CDR3 consists of 15 residues. Looked up from germline, CDR1 is SGHTA and CDR2 is FQGTGA. Written as DNA, the CDR3 is TGTGCCAGCAGCGTGACTAGCGGGGGCACCGGGGAGCTGTTTTTT. Translation gives CASSVTSGGTGELFF.

This clonotype was observed at least ten times. The gene calls are TRBV6-1 and TRBJ2-7, with 12 bases that match TRBD1. V lost 7 bases to trimming and J lost 4 bases; unmatched junction nucleotides: 17. The germline gives CDR1 MNHNS, CDR2 SASEGT. This CDR3 is built from 18 residues. The CDR3 region is CASIQIPGQGASGYEQYF. CDR3 DNA sequence: TGTGCCAGCATTCAAATTCCGGGACAGGGGGCTTCGGGATACGAGCAGTACTTC.